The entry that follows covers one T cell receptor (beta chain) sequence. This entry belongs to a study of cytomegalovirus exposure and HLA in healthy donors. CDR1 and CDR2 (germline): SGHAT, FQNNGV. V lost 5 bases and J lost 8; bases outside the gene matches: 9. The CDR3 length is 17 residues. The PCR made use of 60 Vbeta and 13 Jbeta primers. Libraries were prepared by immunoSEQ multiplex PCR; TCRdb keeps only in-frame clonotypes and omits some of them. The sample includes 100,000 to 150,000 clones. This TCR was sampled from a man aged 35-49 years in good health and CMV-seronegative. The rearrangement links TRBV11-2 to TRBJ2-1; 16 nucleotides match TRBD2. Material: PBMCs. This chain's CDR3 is CASSLGTSGRAAYEQFF. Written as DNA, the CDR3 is TGTGCCAGCAGCCTTGGGACTAGCGGGAGGGCCGCGTATGAGCAGTTCTTC.